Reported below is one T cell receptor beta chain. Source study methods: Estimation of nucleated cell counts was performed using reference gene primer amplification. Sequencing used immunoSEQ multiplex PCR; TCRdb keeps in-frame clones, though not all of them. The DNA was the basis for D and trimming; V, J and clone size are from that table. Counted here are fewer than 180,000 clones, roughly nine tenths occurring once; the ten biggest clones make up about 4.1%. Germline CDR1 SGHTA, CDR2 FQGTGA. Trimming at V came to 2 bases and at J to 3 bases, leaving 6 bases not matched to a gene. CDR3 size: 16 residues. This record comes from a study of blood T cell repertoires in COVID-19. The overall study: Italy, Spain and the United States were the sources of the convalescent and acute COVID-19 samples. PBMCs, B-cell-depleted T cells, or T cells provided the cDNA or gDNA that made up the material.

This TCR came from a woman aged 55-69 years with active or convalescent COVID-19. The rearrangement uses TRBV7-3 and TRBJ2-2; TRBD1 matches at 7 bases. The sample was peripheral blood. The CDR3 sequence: CASSLSGQVHTGELFF. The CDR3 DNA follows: TGTGCCAGCAGCTTATCCGGACAGGTTCACACCGGGGAGCTGTTTTTT.